This T cell receptor beta chain was sequenced in a study of OX40 agonist ivuxolimab in advanced cancers. This CDR3 contains 13 residues. From germline, CDR1 is SEHNR and CDR2 FQNEAQ (reference sequence). The ends were cut back, 0 bases at V and 4 bases at J, with 5 bases in the middle. Study results and caveats: The mean number of expanded clones was higher in CD8+ T cells than in CD4+.

A remark on this clone: Antigen unknown.

The method was immunoSEQ multiplex PCR; TCRdb's version includes in-frame clones alone and lacks a portion of them. The repertoire holds under 45,000 clones, with approximately 78% as singletons. This clonotype was obtained from an adult with an advanced solid tumor such as melanoma, head and neck, liver or kidney cancer. The chain has TRBV7-9 and TRBJ2-3; D gene uncertain. The source material was CD4+ or CD8+ T cells sorted from blood, sampled in a trial of the OX40 agonist ivuxolimab. CDR3: CASSLASADTQYF. Written as DNA, the CDR3 is TGTGCCAGCAGCTTAGCGTCGGCAGATACGCAGTATTTT. Drawing the rest from reference TRBV7-9 and TRBJ2-3, the complete variable domain is DTGVSQNPRHKITKRGQNVTFRCDPISEHNRLYWYRQTLGQGPEFLTYFQNEAQLEKSRLLSDRFSAERPKGSFSTLEIQRTEQGDSAMYLCASSLASADTQYFGPGTRLTVL.